These 22 T cell receptor beta chains came from one sample sequenced in a study of cytomegalovirus exposure and HLA in healthy donors. The PCR had 60 Vbeta and 13 Jbeta primers. Only in-frame clones appear in the TCRdb table, and some are missing; sequencing was by immunoSEQ multiplex PCR. The top ten hold roughly 3.5% of the sample, which has some 56,000 clones, roughly 80% seen once. What was sequenced was PBMCs. The receptors were sampled from a woman in her thirties or forties in good health and CMV-seronegative.

In nucleotides, the CDR3 is TGTGCCAGCAGCGAAGGGGGCATCACTGAAGCTTTCTTT. It encodes CASSEGGITEAFF. This sequence joins TRBV6-6 and TRBJ1-1, with 7 positions matching TRBD1. The CDR3 runs to 13 residues. Germline loops: CDR1 MNHNY, CDR2 SVGAGI (reference sequence). J gave up 4 bases and V 6 bases, and 5 bases lay outside the gene matches.

Worth noting for this clone: Other DNA sequences within the sample encode an identical CDR3. The rearrangement links TRBV5-1 to TRBJ2-5; TRBD2 is a possible D gene (5 bases). The V end was cut by 4 bases, the J end by 2 bases, with 12 bases between. Germline assignment: CDR1 SGHRS and CDR2 YFSETQ. CDR3 length: 14 amino acids. CDR3 sequence: CASSRSTGQETQYF. The CDR3 DNA is TGCGCCAGCAGCCGGAGTACGGGACAAGAGACCCAGTACTTC.

V and J are TRBV2 and TRBJ2-7, with 9 bases aligning to TRBD1. V gave up 8 bases and J gave up 6 bases; unmatched junction bases: 5. Germline V gene lookup returns CDR1 SNHLY and CDR2 FYNNEI. The CDR3 has 12 amino acids. CDR3 coding DNA: TGTGCCAGCTCGGGACAGGGCTCCGAGCAGTACTTC. It encodes CASSGQGSEQYF.

This clone was detected only a few times. This chain joins TRBV7-9 and TRBJ2-1; no firm D call. The ends were cut back, 1 base at V and 3 bases at J, with 10 bases in the middle. Germline loops: CDR1 SEHNR, CDR2 FQNEAQ (reference sequence). There are 15 residues in the CDR3. This CDR3 reads CASSLVGGYYNEQFF. The CDR3 DNA reads TGTGCCAGCAGCTTAGTCGGCGGATACTACAATGAGCAGTTCTTC.

This clone was observed a single time. The chain has TRBV9 and TRBJ2-2; D remains unclear. The CDR3 has 12 amino acids. The germline CDR1 and CDR2 sequences are SGDLS and YYNGEE. Between the trimmed V and J ends, which lost 3 bases and 5 bases, there was a span of 5 bases. The CDR3 spells CASSGLTGELFF. The CDR3 DNA sequence: TGTGCCAGCAGCGGACTGACCGGGGAGCTGTTTTTT.

Comments on this clone: The junction does not match germline at one end; this may be a read error. The genes are TRBV2 and TRBJ1-4, with 8 bases fitting TRBD1. Germline lookup yields CDR1 SNHLY and CDR2 FYNNEI. This CDR3 has 15 amino acids. Here the CDR3 DNA reads TGTGTCAGCCAATCTGTGACAGGGGATAGTGAAAAACTGTTTTTT. Its protein is CVSQSVTGDSEKLFF. Supplemented by reference TRBV2 and TRBJ1-4, the full variable domain reads EPEVTQTPSHQVTQMGQEVILRCVPISNHLYFYWYRQILGQKVEFLVSFYNNEISEKSEIFDDQFSVERPDGSNFTLKIRSTKLEDSAMYFCVSQSVTGDSEKLFFGSGTQLSVL.

There are a few counts of this clone. The V and J genes are TRBV6-5 and TRBJ1-2; TRBD1 matches 7 bases. V gave up 5 bases and J gave up 6 bases; unmatched junction bases: 6. The germline CDR1 and CDR2 sequences are MNHEY and SVGAGI. CDR3 length: 13 amino acids. The CDR3 reads CASSTGQRNGYTF. CDR3 sequence (DNA): TGTGCCAGCAGTACGGGACAGAGGAATGGCTACACCTTC.

The rearrangement links TRBV5-4 to TRBJ2-5, with 11 bases matching TRBD2. Germline V gene sequence: CDR1 SGHNT, CDR2 YYREEE (reference sequence). CDR3 size: 16 residues. V gave up 7 bases and J gave up 2 bases; unmatched junction bases: 10. DNA of the CDR3: TGTGCCAGCGGCCGGAGACTAGCGGGGACACAAGAGACCCAGTACTTC. Its translation: CASGRRLAGTQETQYF.

The V gene is TRBV5-6, the J gene TRBJ2-3, with 14 bases identical to TRBD2. Germline V gene data show CDR1 as SGHDT and CDR2 as YYEEEE. Trimming removed 4 bases from V and 1 base from J; junction bases left unmatched: 2. CDR3 length: 16 amino acids. CDR3 protein: CASSPGLAGGTDTQYF. The CDR3 nucleotides are TGTGCCAGCAGCCCGGGACTAGCGGGAGGCACAGATACGCAGTATTTT.

CDR3 DNA sequence: TGTGCCAGCAGCACCGACAGGGCTGAAAAACTGTTTTTT. Its protein product is CASSTDRAEKLFF. J is TRBJ1-4 and V is TRBV6-6, with TRBD1 matching over 7 bases. This CDR3 spans 13 amino acids. Trimming took 6 bases from V and 7 from J; bases not matched to a gene: 5. The germline CDR1 and CDR2 sequences are MNHNY and SVGAGI (reference sequence).

The chain uses TRBV4-2 and TRBJ2-3, with 12 nucleotides matching TRBD2. There are 20 residues in the CDR3. V shed 0 bases, J shed 4 bases, and the junction held 14 bases outside the gene matches. Germline CDR1 reads LGHNA; CDR2 reads YNFKEQ. CDR3 nucleotide sequence: TGTGCCAGCAGCCAAGATTCAATCTGGACTAGCGGGAATGTCCCAGATACGCAGTATTTT. It yields the protein CASSQDSIWTSGNVPDTQYF.

This clone was seen more than once but under ten times. The chain carries TRBV6-1 and TRBJ2-1; TRBD2 aligns across 9 bases. Germline values: CDR1 MNHNS, CDR2 SASEGT. The CDR3 is 13 amino acids. After removal of 8 bases from V and 8 bases from J, the junction contained 7 bases not matched to a gene. Here the CDR3 reads CASEGLALDEQFF. The CDR3 region has the DNA TGTGCCAGCGAAGGACTAGCGCTCGATGAGCAGTTCTTC.

J is TRBJ2-3 and V is TRBV4-1; 10 nucleotides line up with TRBD2. V trimming: 6 bases; J trimming: 6 bases; junction bases outside the gene matches: 9. CDR1 is MGHRA and CDR2 is YSYEKL in the germline V gene. The CDR3 has 15 residues. Here the CDR3 DNA reads TGCGCCAGCAGGGAAGCGGGAGGGCTGAGGGATACGCAGTATTTT. It is translated as CASREAGGLRDTQYF.

This clone was recorded only once. The CDR3 DNA reads TGTGCCAGCAGTGAAGTCCCAGCGGTAACACCCCTCCACTTT. It specifies CASSEVPAVTPLHF. The chain uses TRBV6-1 and TRBJ1-6, with D uncertain. V dropped 1 base and J dropped 11 bases, with 12 bases sitting between them. Germline CDR1 is MNHNS and CDR2 is SASEGT. CDR3 length: 14 amino acids.

This chain uses TRBV18 with TRBJ2-7; D is perhaps TRBD1 (5 bases). V was trimmed by 4 bases and J by 3 bases, leaving 16 bases between them. Germline lookup yields CDR1 KGHSH and CDR2 LQKENI. The CDR3 runs 15 residues. The CDR3 bases are TGTGCCAGCTCACTGGACATCATCGGTCACTACGAGCAGTACTTC. It yields the protein CASSLDIIGHYEQYF.

In its sample, this clone was seen once. The V gene is TRBV4-1, the J gene TRBJ1-5; the D gene is possibly TRBD1 (6 bases). Germline loops: CDR1 MGHRA, CDR2 YSYEKL. This CDR3 has 18 residues. Trimming removed 0 bases at V and 5 bases at J, with 20 bases between. The CDR3 coding sequence is TGCGCCAGCAGCCAAGATAGCCCACGTACCAGGGGCTATCAGCCCCAGCATTTT. Its translation is CASSQDSPRTRGYQPQHF.

This chain uses TRBV25-1 with TRBJ1-3, with D uncertain. The CDR3 loop spans 14 amino acids. The germline gives CDR1 MGHDK, CDR2 SYGVNS. V lost 5 bases and J 4 bases, leaving 12 bases between the germline ends. The CDR3 here is CASSTPRLGNTIYF. The CDR3 bases are TGTGCCAGCAGTACGCCGCGGTTGGGAAACACCATATATTTT.

The V call is TRBV6-1, the J call TRBJ1-2; TRBD1 matches at 10 bases. The CDR3 length is 15 residues. J gave up 5 bases and V 5 bases, and 8 bases lay outside the gene matches. Germline V CDR1 and CDR2: MNHNS, SASEGT. Here the CDR3 reads CASSQTRTGGYGYTF. In DNA form, the CDR3 reads TGTGCCAGCAGTCAGACAAGGACAGGGGGTTATGGCTACACCTTC.

This chain connects TRBV4-2 to TRBJ2-1, with 11 bases identical to TRBD2. CDR3 size: 15 residues. V shed 6 bases and J 8 bases; nucleotides not matched to a gene: 9. Germline CDR1 reads LGHNA; CDR2 reads YNFKEQ. CDR3 residues: CASRAALAGVDEQFF. For the CDR3, the DNA is TGTGCCAGCAGGGCCGCACTAGCGGGAGTGGATGAGCAGTTCTTC.

J is TRBJ2-2 and V is TRBV6-1; 8 bases are shared with TRBD1. CDR3 size: 15 residues. Unmatched junction bases numbered 4, after V lost 3 bases and J lost 4 bases. CDR1 and CDR2 (germline): MNHNS, SASEGT. Written as DNA, the CDR3 is TGTGCCAGCAGTGAGAGGACAGGGACCACCGGGGAGCTGTTTTTT. It translates to CASSERTGTTGELFF.

The rearrangement joins TRBV5-1 to TRBJ1-1; a weak D match, TRBD1 (5 bases). Trimming took 4 bases from V and 3 from J, leaving 10 bases between them. This CDR3 region has 13 residues. Germline V gene sequence: CDR1 SGHRS, CDR2 YFSETQ. CDR3 protein: CASSGREDTEAFF. The CDR3 nucleotides read TGCGCCAGCAGCGGCAGGGAGGACACTGAAGCTTTCTTT. Using reference TRBV5-1 and TRBJ1-1 for the parts outside the CDR3, the full variable domain is KAGVTQTPRYLIKTRGQQVTLSCSPISGHRSVSWYQQTPGQGLQFLFEYFSETQRNKGNFPGRFSGRQFSNSRSEMNVSTLELGDSALYLCASSGREDTEAFFGQGTRLTVV.

The chain joins TRBV9 to TRBJ2-1; 9 bases agree with TRBD2. Germline V gene data show CDR1 as SGDLS and CDR2 as YYNGEE. V shed 2 bases and J 4 bases; nucleotides not matched to a gene: 7. This CDR3 comprises 16 residues. CDR3 region: CASSVAGTSSYNEQFF. The CDR3 bases are TGTGCCAGCAGCGTCGCCGGGACTAGCAGTTACAATGAGCAGTTCTTC.